A selection of T cell receptor beta chains follows, all from one sample in a study of CD8+ T cells in alopecia areata. Sequencing was performed with immunoSEQ multiplex PCR; in TCRdb, only in-frame clones are kept and a portion is missing. The table lists 200,000 to 250,000 clones, more than 30% of them singletons. The material sequenced was CD4+ T cells sorted from blood, taken at approximately week 30, from a patient treated with tofacitinib. These TCRs come from a human donor with alopecia areata. Each CDR3 is given with its conserved first and last residue. Each record gives: J gene, V gene, CDR3 protein.

TRBJ1-1 | TRBV9 | CASSVVPRQGTEAFF
TRBJ2-1 | TRBV4-1 | CASSQDRQDSYNEQFF
TRBJ1-1 | TRBV18 | CASSPPGRNTEAFF
TRBJ2-7 | TRBV7-9 | CASSPYLAGGYEQYF
TRBJ1-2 | TRBV6-6 | CASRTGQSSNYGYTF
TRBJ1-5 | TRBV11-2 | CASSLGHRSNQPQHF
TRBJ2-6 | TRBV5-1 | CASSLTSSGANVLTF
TRBJ1-1 | TRBV29-1 | CSVEGKVSNTEAFF
TRBJ1-5 | TRBV7-9 | CASSFSGTNQPQHF
TRBJ2-7 | TRBV5-1 | CASSLTGLNEQYF
TRBJ1-2 | TRBV20-1 | CSAKRGDGYTF
TRBJ2-4 | TRBV27 | CASSLDRVNIQYF
TRBJ2-1 | TRBV11-2 | CASSLGVRGRVSYNEQFF
TRBJ1-2 | TRBV9 | CASSDGQALYGYTF
TRBJ2-7 | TRBV6-5 | CASSYSSSGVAYEQYF
TRBJ2-7 | TRBV27 | CASSLREFYEQYF